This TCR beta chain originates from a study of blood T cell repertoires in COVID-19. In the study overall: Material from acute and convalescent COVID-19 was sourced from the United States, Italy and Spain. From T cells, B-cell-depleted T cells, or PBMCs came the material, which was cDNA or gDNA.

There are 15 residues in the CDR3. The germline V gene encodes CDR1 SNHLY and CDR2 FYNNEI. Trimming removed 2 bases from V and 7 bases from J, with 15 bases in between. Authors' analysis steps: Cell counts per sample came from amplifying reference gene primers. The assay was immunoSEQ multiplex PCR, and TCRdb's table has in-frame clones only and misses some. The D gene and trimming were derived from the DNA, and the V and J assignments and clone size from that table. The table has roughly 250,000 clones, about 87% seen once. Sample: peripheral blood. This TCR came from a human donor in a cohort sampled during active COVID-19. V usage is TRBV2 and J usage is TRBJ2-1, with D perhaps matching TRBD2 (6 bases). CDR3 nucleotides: TGTGCCAGCAGTGAATGGACGGGAGTAGGGAATGAGCAGTTCTTC. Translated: CASSEWTGVGNEQFF.